The next 32 T cell receptor beta chains were all read from a single sample in a study of blood T cell repertoires in COVID-19. Produced via immunoSEQ multiplex PCR; TCRdb's table is partial and in-frame only. The top ten clones hold 5% to 8% of a sample with 180,000 or so clones, around 85% of them seen once. Sequenced sample: PBMCs or T cells enriched from blood (not recorded which). Receptor source: a middle-aged man who had recovered from COVID-19.

This clone was counted once. The chain carries TRBV10-3 and TRBJ1-4, with D uncertain. Trimming cost V 2 bases and J 3 bases, with 7 bases left between them. The CDR3 length is 14 residues. Germline V gene sequence: CDR1 ENHRY, CDR2 SYGVKD. DNA for the CDR3: TGTGCCATCAGTGAGGCGCAGGCTAATGAAAAACTGTTTTTT. It yields the protein CAISEAQANEKLFF.

CDR3 in DNA: TGTGCCATCAGTGATTATGCAGGGTCGGGCTACACCTTC. Translating it yields CAISDYAGSGYTF. This sequence joins TRBV10-3 and TRBJ1-2; tentatively, D is TRBD1 (5 bases). Germline CDR1 is ENHRY and CDR2 is SYGVKD. The CDR3 loop spans 13 amino acids. V shed 3 bases and J shed 8 bases, with 13 bases lying between them.

The chain employs TRBV5-1 and TRBJ2-5, with D perhaps TRBD1 (6 bases). Trimming left V 2 bases short and J 1 base short, with 15 bases between. Germline V lookup: CDR1 SGHRS, CDR2 YFSETQ. This CDR3 spans 16 amino acids. The CDR3 sequence: CASSLGNRDTQETQYF. The CDR3 DNA sequence: TGCGCCAGCAGCTTAGGAAATCGGGACACCCAAGAGACCCAGTACTTC.

V is TRBV7-9 and J is TRBJ2-1; possible D gene TRBD2, 7 bases. V was shortened by 6 bases and J by 7 bases, with 22 bases between the two germline ends. In germline, CDR1 is SEHNR, CDR2 FQNEAQ (reference sequence). The CDR3 length is 16 residues. CDR3 sequence reads: CASSRPGGPGSNEQFF. The CDR3 region has the DNA TGTGCCAGCAGTCGACCCGGGGGGCCAGGGTCAAATGAGCAGTTCTTC.

The chain has TRBV15 and TRBJ2-7, with D unresolved. The CDR3 covers 13 residues. The ends were cut back, 6 bases at V and 0 bases at J, with 9 bases in the middle. The V gene's germline CDR1 is LNHNV and CDR2 YYDKDF (reference sequence). CDR3 sequence reads: CATRTASSYEQYF. The CDR3 nucleotides are TGTGCCACCAGGACGGCTAGCTCCTACGAGCAGTACTTC.

CDR3 in DNA: TGTGCCAGTAGTATAGGAGACAGTAGCTCCTACGAGCAGTACTTC. Translation gives CASSIGDSSSYEQYF. The chain employs TRBV19 and TRBJ2-7; D is perhaps TRBD1 (5 bases). CDR1 and CDR2 from the germline V gene are LNHDA and SQIVND (reference sequence). This CDR3 is built from 15 residues. Trimming stripped 1 base from V and 0 bases from J, with 10 bases between.

The table lists this clone with a count of one. The gene calls are TRBV29-1 and TRBJ2-7; 10 bases fit TRBD1. Trimming at V came to 8 bases and at J to 6 bases, leaving 10 bases not matched to a gene. The length of the CDR3 is 13 residues. Germline V gene sequence: CDR1 SQVTM, CDR2 ANQGSEA. As DNA, the CDR3 is TGCAGCCACGCCGGGACAGGGGTAAGCGAGCAGTACTTC. Protein sequence: CSHAGTGVSEQYF.

This clone was observed once. The junction does not match germline at one end; this may be a read error. The chain couples TRBV14 to TRBJ2-7; 9 nucleotides align to TRBD1. From germline, CDR1 is SGHDN and CDR2 FVKESK. This CDR3 has 19 residues. CDR3 DNA: TGTGCCAGCAGTCAAGGCGGGGACAGGGAGTTTCGTTGGTCCTACGAGCAGTACTTC. It is translated as CASSQGGDREFRWSYEQYF. The full variable domain, completed using reference TRBV14 and TRBJ2-7, is EAGVTQFPSHSVIEKGQTVTLRCDPISGHDNLYWYRRVMGKEIKFLLHFVKESKQDESGMPNNRFLAERTGGTYSTLKVQPAELEDSGVYFCASSQGGDREFRWSYEQYFGPGTRLTVT.

This rearrangement joins TRBV5-1 to TRBJ2-7, with TRBD1 matching over 7 bases. Germline values: CDR1 SGHRS, CDR2 YFSETQ. This CDR3 region has 15 residues. V was clipped by 0 bases and J by 6 bases; unmatched bases: 9. Here the CDR3 DNA reads TGCGCCAGCAGCTTGGGGGCGACAGGGTCGTCCGAGCAGTACTTC. This translates into CASSLGATGSSEQYF.

This clone was counted a single time. The genes are TRBV6-1 and TRBJ1-1, with TRBD1 matching over 8 bases. V trimming: 3 bases; J trimming: 4 bases; junction bases outside the gene matches: 7. Germline V CDR1 and CDR2: MNHNS, SASEGT. The CDR3 totals 15 residues. CDR3 loop: CASSDPYRGITEAFF. CDR3 bases: TGTGCCAGCAGTGATCCCTACAGGGGGATCACTGAAGCTTTCTTT.

This CDR3 reads CASSKEGQTLNTEAFF. The CDR3 DNA reads TGTGCCAGCAGCAAAGAGGGACAAACTTTGAACACTGAAGCTTTCTTT. The chain couples TRBV21-1 to TRBJ1-1; the D call of TRBD1 is as the table states it, not checked on the DNA. TRBV21-1 is flagged as a pseudogene. The CDR3 is 16 residues long.

J is TRBJ1-2 and V is TRBV29-1; 8 bases fit TRBD1. The CDR3 spans 14 residues. From germline, CDR1 is SQVTM and CDR2 ANQGSEA. Germline trimming cut 4 bases from V and 6 bases from J; bases unmatched to any gene: 10. CDR3: CSVGGDRGRDGYTF. The DNA for the CDR3 is TGCAGCGTTGGAGGTGACAGGGGCCGGGATGGCTACACCTTC.

In its sample, this clone was seen once. Other DNA variants within this sample encode the same CDR3. This chain joins TRBV28 and TRBJ1-5; 11 positions match TRBD1. V trimming: 3 bases; J trimming: 4 bases; junction bases outside the gene matches: 2. This CDR3 has 15 residues. Germline CDR1 is MDHEN and CDR2 is SYDVKM. Here the CDR3 DNA reads TGTGCCAGCAGTTTGGGACAGGGGGGTAATCAGCCCCAGCATTTT. Protein product: CASSLGQGGNQPQHF.

The chain uses TRBV18 and TRBJ2-7, with 11 nucleotides matching TRBD1. The CDR3 has 15 amino acids. Germline lookup yields CDR1 KGHSH and CDR2 LQKENI. V dropped 0 bases and J dropped 4; count of bases not matched to a gene: 2. The CDR3 is CASSPPGTGGYEQYF. CDR3 DNA sequence: TGTGCCAGCTCACCACCCGGGACAGGGGGTTACGAGCAGTACTTC.

The chain links TRBV19 to TRBJ2-7; TRBD2 is a possible D gene (6 bases). CDR3 size: 14 residues. V shed 5 bases and J shed 3 bases, with 14 bases lying between them. Per the germline V gene, CDR1 is LNHDA and CDR2 is SQIVND (reference sequence). The CDR3 sequence is CASSVAGNGYEQYF. The DNA for the CDR3 is TGTGCCAGTAGTGTTGCGGGGAACGGCTACGAGCAGTACTTC.

The chain uses TRBV18 and TRBJ1-5, with D perhaps TRBD1 (6 bases). The CDR3 totals 14 residues. Germline V gene data show CDR1 as KGHSH and CDR2 as LQKENI. Trimming left V 3 bases short and J 7 bases short, with 13 bases between. The CDR3 is CASSPPGQLQPQHF. CDR3 in DNA: TGTGCCAGCTCACCCCCCGGACAGTTACAGCCCCAGCATTTT.

The chain combines TRBV12-5 with TRBJ1-6; 9 bases map to TRBD1. V shed 0 bases and J 7 bases; nucleotides not matched to a gene: 1. CDR1 is LGHNT and CDR2 is FRNRAP in the germline V gene. This CDR3 contains 15 residues. The CDR3 DNA follows: TGTGCTAGTGGTTTGGTCGACAGGGGGAATTCACCCCTCCACTTT. Encoded protein: CASGLVDRGNSPLHF.

The V call is TRBV2, the J call TRBJ2-3; D gene uncertain. This CDR3 has 13 residues. CDR1 and CDR2 from the germline V gene are SNHLY and FYNNEI. V dropped 0 bases and J dropped 9 bases, with 10 bases sitting between them. The CDR3 coding sequence is TGTGCCAGCAGTGAAGCGCGTGACAAAACGCAGTATTTT. Translating gives CASSEARDKTQYF.

The chain uses TRBV4-1 and TRBJ1-2; D is possibly TRBD1 (6 bases). This CDR3 is built from 13 residues. Germline-derived CDR1 and CDR2 are MGHRA and YSYEKL. V lost 1 base and J lost 8, with 11 bases in between. The CDR3 loop reads CASSQVSGEGYTF. In nucleotides, the CDR3 is TGCGCCAGCAGCCAAGTGTCAGGGGAAGGCTACACCTTC.

The CDR3 spells CASSRDSSNTGELFF. The CDR3 bases are TGTGCCAGCAGCCGGGACTCTTCGAACACCGGGGAGCTGTTTTTT. The chain joins TRBV7-9 to TRBJ2-2, with D possibly matching TRBD2 (6 bases). Germline CDR1 and CDR2: SEHNR and FQNEAQ (reference sequence). Trimming pared 5 bases from V and 0 bases from J, leaving 10 bases between. This CDR3 region has 15 residues.

The rearrangement uses TRBV4-1 and TRBJ2-1, with D possibly TRBD2 on 5 matching bases. The CDR3 is made up of 14 amino acids. Germline lookup yields CDR1 MGHRA and CDR2 YSYEKL. Trimming took off 1 base at V and 8 bases at J, with 12 bases between the two ends. The CDR3 sequence: CASSQVSSRDEQFF. The CDR3 DNA reads TGCGCCAGCAGCCAAGTCTCTAGCCGCGATGAGCAGTTCTTC.

V and J are TRBV9 and TRBJ2-5; D might be TRBD1 (5 bases). V gave up 0 bases and J gave up 1 base, with 10 bases separating them. The CDR3 is made up of 15 amino acids. The germline V gene has CDR1 SGDLS and CDR2 YYNGEE. CDR3 residues: CASSVAPTAQETQYF. CDR3 sequence (DNA): TGTGCCAGCAGCGTAGCCCCGACAGCCCAAGAGACCCAGTACTTC.

The chain couples TRBV6-4 to TRBJ1-5; D remains unclear. Trimming took 4 bases from V and 5 from J, leaving 9 bases between them. The CDR3 consists of 13 residues. From germline, CDR1 is MRHNA and CDR2 SNTAGT. The CDR3 DNA sequence: TGTGCCAGCAGTGTCCAGCGTGATCAGCCCCAGCATTTT. It codes for CASSVQRDQPQHF.

The J gene is TRBJ1-2, the V gene TRBV4-2, with 8 bases aligning to TRBD1. This CDR3 comprises 16 residues. Germline loops: CDR1 LGHNA, CDR2 YNFKEQ. V dropped 3 bases and J dropped 7; count of bases not matched to a gene: 13. The CDR3 DNA follows: TGTGCCAGCAGCCAGGACCTCAGGGGGCTCGGGGTTGGCTACACCTTC. Encoded protein: CASSQDLRGLGVGYTF.

This chain joins TRBV7-8 and TRBJ1-6; TRBD1 is a possible D gene (6 bases). Deletions cut 5 bases from V and 9 bases from J, with 14 bases between. The CDR3 loop spans 14 amino acids. Germline V CDR1 and CDR2: SGHVS, FQNEAQ. The chain's CDR3 is CASSAITGSSPLHF. As DNA, the CDR3 is TGTGCCAGCAGCGCTATTACAGGGAGTTCACCCCTCCACTTT.

The V gene is TRBV5-8, the J gene TRBJ2-5, with a weak D call TRBD1 (7 bases). The CDR3 has 15 amino acids. V was shortened by 7 bases and J by 0 bases, with 16 bases between the two germline ends. Germline values: CDR1 SGHTS, CDR2 YDEGEE. The CDR3 loop reads CASAEQGRYQETQYF. The DNA for the CDR3 is TGTGCCAGCGCCGAACAGGGGAGGTACCAAGAGACCCAGTACTTC.

The V and J genes are TRBV5-4 and TRBJ2-3, with 10 bases aligning to TRBD2. V lost 3 bases, J lost 6 bases, and 10 bases stayed unmatched. This CDR3 comprises 16 residues. CDR1 and CDR2 from the germline V gene are SGHNT and YYREEE (reference sequence). The CDR3 DNA reads as TGTGCCAGCAGCTCTAAAAGCGGGGGGGCCCGGGATACGCAGTATTTT. This encodes CASSSKSGGARDTQYF.

This clone turned up a few times. The V gene is TRBV28, the J gene TRBJ2-5; 9 nucleotides match TRBD1. J lost 2 bases, V lost 5 bases, and 6 bases had no gene match. Per the germline V gene, CDR1 is MDHEN and CDR2 is SYDVKM. The CDR3 runs 15 residues. CDR3 sequence reads: CASSRGQGPQETQYF. CDR3 bases: TGTGCCAGCAGTCGAGGACAGGGGCCTCAAGAGACCCAGTACTTC.

The rearrangement uses TRBV7-8 and TRBJ1-5; 7 nucleotides line up with TRBD1. This CDR3 has 15 residues. Germline assignment: CDR1 SGHVS and CDR2 FQNEAQ. With V trimmed by 4 bases and J by 6 bases, 9 bases remained unmatched. CDR3 in amino acids: CASSYETDRAQPQHF. The CDR3 coding sequence is TGTGCCAGCAGCTACGAAACAGACAGGGCTCAGCCCCAGCATTTT.

V usage is TRBV5-1 and J usage is TRBJ2-5; the D gene is possibly TRBD2 (5 bases). V lost 0 bases and J lost 5, with 11 bases in between. CDR1 SGHRS and CDR2 YFSETQ come from the germline V gene. This CDR3 is 14 amino acids long. The CDR3 nucleotides are TGCGCCAGCAGCTTGGTCGGTCGAGGGGAGACCCAGTACTTC. Its protein is CASSLVGRGETQYF.

The V and J genes are TRBV27 and TRBJ2-3; a possible D gene is TRBD2 (5 bases). V gave up 6 bases and J gave up 5 bases, with 18 bases separating them. This CDR3 is built from 15 residues. CDR1 and CDR2 from the germline V gene are MNHEY and SMNVEV (reference sequence). CDR3 coding DNA: TGTGCCAGCAGCCGAGCTAAGGACTTGATAGATACGCAGTATTTT. The encoded protein is CASSRAKDLIDTQYF.

This clone was recorded only once. The rearrangement uses TRBV11-3 and TRBJ2-5; 7 bases match TRBD1. Trimming cost V 3 bases and J 2 bases; bases outside gene matches: 6. From germline, CDR1 is SGHNT and CDR2 YENEEA. The CDR3 runs to 15 residues. CDR3 in DNA: TGTGCCAGCAGCTTGGTTACAGGGGTACAAGAGACCCAGTACTTC. Translated, it gives CASSLVTGVQETQYF.